Here is one T cell receptor beta chain with its context. This clonotype has only a few counts. It has no known antigen specificity. No much larger clonotype is one base removed from it; base qualities were not supplied. The data are from a study of response to subunit inactivated influenza vaccine (dated by TCRdb to the late 2010s). Context from the whole study: The study used deep quantitative T cell receptor repertoire profiling to track responses to a trivalent subunit inactivated influenza vaccine. Overall study results and their limits: According to the authors, only a limited number of new T cells may be recruited by each seasonal influenza vaccination.

The CDR3 runs 16 residues from the cysteine to the phenylalanine. The read is trimmed to its CDR3 DNA, 48 bases read in frame from base 1. V drops 1 base and J drops 1 base, leaving 10 bases in between. CDR1 is given as SGHTA and CDR2 as FQGTGA, both from the germline V gene. Library preparation used RT-PCR. The reads were generated on an Illumina HiSeq 2500. TCRdb trimmed public reads at Q25 via fastp, called clones via MiXCR and kept in-frame beta chains. Each entry merges the rows of one CDR3 protein and shows their most common DNA and genes. The sample includes around 580,000 distinct CDR3 sequences, with around 11% observed a single time. The leading ten clones occupy roughly 10% of the sample.

This receptor was taken from a man aged 45 to 65 who received an inactivated influenza vaccine. Donor details come from another sample of the same person, matched by shared clones. The sequence is built from TRBV7-3 and TRBJ2-2; the D gene identity is not certain. The sample consisted of PBMCs from blood, taken on the day of vaccination. The CDR3: CASSLMAWENTGELFF. The bases are TGTGCCAGCAGCTTAATGGCTTGGGAGAACACCGGGGAGCTGTTTTTT.